The 13 T cell receptor beta chains listed next were all sequenced from one sample in a study of T cell repertoires in cytomegalovirus infection. TCRdb itself ran the reads through MiXCR, one entry per CDR3 protein. The data contain about 830,000 distinct CDR3 sequences, 32% of them seen just once; the ten biggest clones take up 12%. The antigens of these receptors remain unknown. Sequencing used cultured CD8+ T cells from PBMCs, obtained from culture after CMV antigen stimulation. These receptor sequences come from a human donor in good health (CMV status not recorded). Some clones in this sample may be carry-over from other donors' samples.

The sample holds a few counts of this clonotype. The chain recombines TRBV7-9 with TRBJ2-7; maybe TRBD2 (7 bases). Trimming cost V 1 base and J 3 bases, with 19 bases left between them. The germline gives CDR1 SEHNR, CDR2 FQNEAQ (reference sequence). This CDR3 region has 17 residues. The CDR3 sequence is CASSLGRGGQGFYEQYF. DNA of the CDR3: TGTGCCAGCAGCTTAGGTAGGGGGGGACAAGGATTCTACGAGCAGTACTTC.

This clonotype came up many times. The chain recombines TRBV7-6 with TRBJ1-1; D is uncertain. Trimming pared 5 bases from V and 1 base from J, leaving 20 bases between. Germline loops: CDR1 SGHVS, CDR2 FNYEAQ. The CDR3 length is 17 residues. The DNA for the CDR3 is TGTGCCAGCAGCCTACGACATTTAATGCGTGGGAACACTGAAGCTTTCTTT. Its translation is CASSLRHLMRGNTEAFF.

Remarks on this clonotype: A much larger clone lies one base from this, so it may be a read error. The chain recombines TRBV7-6 with TRBJ2-7; TRBD1 might be the D (6 bases). This CDR3 comprises 12 residues. Germline loops: CDR1 SGHVS, CDR2 FNYEAQ. This chain's CDR3 is CANSLYRAEQYV. The CDR3, as DNA: TGTGCCAACAGCTTATACAGGGCCGAGCAGTACGTC.

The chain couples TRBV6-2 or TRBV6-3 to TRBJ1-1; D gene uncertain. The germline V and J ends were trimmed by 6 bases and 1 base, with 21 bases remaining between them. CDR1 and CDR2 from the germline V gene are MNHEY and SVGEGT. The CDR3 length is 17 residues. CDR3 residues: CASSRDALTTQNTEAFF. The CDR3 coding sequence is TGTGCCAGCAGCCGAGACGCTTTAACGACCCAGAACACTGAAGCTTTCTTT.

The chain couples TRBV7-6 to TRBJ1-2; a possible D gene is TRBD1 (5 bases). From germline, CDR1 is SGHVS and CDR2 FNYEAQ. V was clipped by 1 base and J by 6 bases, with 15 bases between them. CDR3 size: 15 residues. This CDR3 is CASSLDGLPTDGYTF. The CDR3 DNA reads as TGTGCCAGCAGCTTAGACGGCTTACCGACAGATGGCTACACCTTC. Full variable domain (missing parts from reference TRBV7-6 and TRBJ1-2): GAGVSQSPRYKVTKRGQDVALRCDPISGHVSLYWYRQALGQGPEFLTYFNYEAQQDKSGLPNDRFSAERPEGSISTLTIQRTEQRDSAMYRCASSLDGLPTDGYTFGSGTRLTVV.

The chain joins TRBV27 to TRBJ2-3; D not certain. The V end was cut by 7 bases, the J end by 9 bases, with 20 bases between. The CDR3 contains 14 residues. Germline V CDR1 and CDR2: MNHEY, SMNVEV (reference sequence). This CDR3 is CASTPGRLADTQYF. The CDR3 DNA sequence: TGTGCCAGCACCCCCGGCCGACTGGCGGACACGCAGTATTTT.

V gene TRBV6-5 combines with J gene TRBJ2-1; D is undetermined. CDR3 size: 16 residues. Germline V lookup: CDR1 MNHEY, CDR2 SVGAGI. Between the trimmed V and J ends, which lost 2 bases and 1 base, there was a span of 12 bases. The CDR3 region is CASSYAALLSYNEQFF. The CDR3 bases are TGTGCCAGCAGTTACGCCGCCCTCCTATCCTACAATGAGCAGTTCTTC.

This chain connects TRBV7-9 to TRBJ2-3; D is perhaps TRBD2 (6 bases). CDR3 length equals 16 residues. Germline-derived CDR1 and CDR2 are SEHNR and FQNEAQ (reference sequence). V lost 1 base and J lost 4, with 15 bases in between. CDR3 sequence reads: CASSLVGGTNADTQYF. The CDR3 region has the DNA TGTGCCAGCAGCTTAGTCGGGGGTACAAACGCAGATACGCAGTATTTT.

This clonotype was seen repeatedly, ten times or more. V usage is TRBV7-2 and J usage is TRBJ2-5, with 9 bases matching TRBD2. This CDR3 contains 15 residues. V lost 4 bases, J lost 2 bases, and 5 bases stayed unmatched. CDR1 and CDR2 from the germline V gene are SGHTA and FQGNSA. This CDR3 is CASSSRLAAQETQYF. CDR3 coding DNA: TGTGCCAGCAGCTCTAGACTAGCGGCGCAAGAGACCCAGTACTTC. Full variable domain (outside the CDR3, taken from reference TRBV7-2 and TRBJ2-5): GAGVSQSPSNKVTEKGKDVELRCDPISGHTALYWYRQSLGQGLEFLIYFQGNSAPDKSGLPSDRFSAERTGGSVSTLTIQRTQQEDSAVYLCASSSRLAAQETQYFGPGTRLLVL.

This clonotype was seen only a few times. The rearrangement uses TRBV6-1 and TRBJ1-3; no firm D call. Germline CDR1 is MNHNS and CDR2 is SASEGT. V lost 7 bases, J lost 3 bases, and 16 bases lay in between. The CDR3 runs to 15 residues. The CDR3 DNA is TGTGCCAGCACTCCCAGGAGGGTTCATGGAAACACCATATATTTT. Its translation is CASTPRRVHGNTIYF.

This clonotype was picked up a small number of times. V usage is TRBV7-9 and J usage is TRBJ2-5; unclear D gene. Germline CDR1 is SEHNR and CDR2 is FQNEAQ (reference sequence). Deletions cut 3 bases from V and 4 bases from J, with 9 bases between. This CDR3 contains 13 residues. CDR3 coding DNA: TGTGCCAGCAGCTTGGGTATTTCAGAGACCCAGTACTTC. It yields the protein CASSLGISETQYF.

This clonotype showed up just once. CDR3 region: CASTPGHLNTEAFF. DNA for the CDR3: TGCGCCAGCACCCCGGGACACCTGAACACTGAAGCTTTCTTT. The chain joins TRBV10-2 to TRBJ1-1; TRBD1 is a possible D gene (6 bases). This CDR3 region has 14 residues. Germline lookup yields CDR1 WSHSY and CDR2 SAAADI. V was clipped by 7 bases and J by 0 bases, with 12 bases between them.

As for this clonotype: Since the CDR3 does not end with the conserved phenylalanine or tryptophan, this likely comes from a read error. The DNA is omitted, as the CDR3 cannot be located on it reliably, and the CDR3 follows TCRdb's listing. The genes are TRBV7-2 and TRBJ1-6. The CDR3 is made up of 16 amino acids, end residues included. Germline V gene data show CDR1 as SGHTA and CDR2 as FQGNSA. The CDR3 protein is CASSLGTAHYNSPRHV.